This T cell receptor beta chain was sequenced in a study of T cells after yellow fever vaccination. Study context: The SMART-Seq v4 Ultra Low Input method served to prepare the low-cell-number fractions. Study-wide results and caveats: Reappearance after the booster was seen for most primary-vaccination clones, at around 95% CD4 and 85% to 90% CD8.

To note about this clonotype: No antigen is known for it.

The 5'RACE template-switching step produced TCR cDNA and added a universal primer site and UMIs. MiXCR was run by TCRdb on the 5' RACE reads, yielding one entry per CDR3 protein. The sample consists of a few hundred thousand distinct CDR3 sequences, 3.2% of them appearing once. This CDR3 spans 14 amino acids. The chain couples TRBV21-1 to TRBJ1-2; the table names TRBD1, a call not compared with the DNA. TRBV21-1 corresponds to a pseudogene. The sequencing here drew on CD4+ T cells sorted from PBMCs, taken 10 days after the yellow fever booster vaccination. This TCR was sampled from a man younger than 35 who received the YFV17D yellow fever vaccine. The CDR3 DNA sequence: TGTGCCAGCAAGCCACAGGGGCGGAGCTATGGCTACACCTTC. Protein product: CASKPQGRSYGYTF.